One and the same sample provided the 9 T cell receptor beta chains below, sequenced in a study of shared clonotypes between healthy human individuals. Generated by immunoSEQ multiplex PCR, the TCRdb table keeps only in-frame clones and is missing some. The sample holds around 2,000,000 clones, over 85% seen once. The sample comprised naive CD4+ T cells sorted from blood. Noted subset: CD45RA+ positively selected. The receptors originated from a man in his late teens or twenties in good health.

Note on this clone: The limits of the CDR3 on the DNA are not certain, so only TCRdb's listed CDR3 is given. This chain joins TRBV6-6 and TRBJ2-7. Counting both end residues, the CDR3 totals 12 amino acids. In germline, CDR1 is MNHNY, CDR2 SVGAGI (reference sequence). This CDR3 is CASSFGPGEQYF.

The chain is built from TRBV7-8 and TRBJ1-4; the match to TRBD1 covers 7 bases. CDR1 is SGHVS, CDR2 FQNEAQ, per germline. There are 18 residues in the CDR3. V shed 6 bases and J 7 bases; nucleotides not matched to a gene: 20. CDR3 sequence reads: CASREDREGRGPIEKLFF. The DNA for the CDR3 is TGTGCCAGCAGGGAAGACAGGGAGGGAAGAGGGCCAATTGAAAAACTGTTTTTT. Variable domain in full (rest from reference TRBV7-8 and TRBJ1-4): GAGVSQSPRYKVAKRGQDVALRCDPISGHVSLFWYQQALGQGPEFLTYFQNEAQLDKSGLPSDRFFAERPEGSVSTLKIQRTQQEDSAVYLCASREDREGRGPIEKLFFGSGTQLSVL.

Worth noting for this clone: Different DNA sequences within this sample yield the same CDR3. The rearrangement joins TRBV19 to TRBJ1-1; maybe TRBD1 (6 bases). This CDR3 spans 13 amino acids. The ends were cut back, 4 bases at V and 1 base at J, with 7 bases in the middle. CDR1 is LNHDA and CDR2 is SQIVND in the germline V gene (reference sequence). The chain's CDR3 is CASSTQGNTEAFF. The CDR3 DNA sequence: TGTGCCAGTAGTACACAGGGGAACACTGAAGCTTTCTTT.

The rearrangement uses TRBV19 and TRBJ1-5; D not resolved. The germline CDR1 and CDR2 sequences are LNHDA and SQIVND (reference sequence). The CDR3 sequence is 13 residues long. Trimming took off 10 bases at V and 0 bases at J, with 10 bases between the two ends. The CDR3, as DNA: TGTGCCACCGGAGGATCTAGCAATCAGCCCCAGCATTTT. Encoded protein: CATGGSSNQPQHF.

In the case of this clone: This same CDR3 is encoded by further DNA sequences in the sample. J is TRBJ1-3 and V is TRBV30; D unclear. V dropped 1 base and J dropped 0 bases, with 4 bases sitting between them. In germline, CDR1 is GTSNPN, CDR2 SVGIG (reference sequence). The CDR3 is made up of 13 amino acids. CDR3 amino acids: CAWSADSGNTIYF. CDR3 nucleotides: TGTGCCTGGAGTGCGGACTCTGGAAACACCATATATTTT.

As for this clone: Within the sample, other DNA sequences also encode this same CDR3. V gene TRBV7-2 combines with J gene TRBJ2-7; D is ambiguous. From germline, CDR1 is SGHTA and CDR2 FQGNSA. Between the trimmed V and J ends, which lost 1 base and 2 bases, there was a span of 9 bases. This CDR3 is 14 amino acids long. DNA for the CDR3: TGTGCCAGCAGCTTAGGAGTGGGCCCCTACGAGCAGTACTTC. It yields the protein CASSLGVGPYEQYF.

The chain recombines TRBV27 with TRBJ2-5; the match to TRBD2 covers 9 bases. The CDR3 covers 16 residues. V was pared by 5 bases and J by 3 bases, with 10 bases of the junction left unmatched. CDR1 is MNHEY, CDR2 SMNVEV, per germline (reference sequence). The CDR3 DNA sequence: TGTGCCAGCAGTCCCCCACCGGGACTAGCTAAAGAGACCCAGTACTTC. This gives the protein CASSPPPGLAKETQYF.

V usage is TRBV27 and J usage is TRBJ2-1; TRBD1 aligns across 9 bases. The CDR3 runs 15 residues. The germline V gene has CDR1 MNHEY and CDR2 SMNVEV (reference sequence). The V gene end was trimmed by 4 bases and the J gene end by 3 bases; junction bases not matched to a gene: 4. CDR3 sequence reads: CASSSRTGVYNEQFF. The CDR3, as DNA: TGTGCCAGCAGTTCCCGGACAGGGGTCTACAATGAGCAGTTCTTC.

The chain joins TRBV4-1 to TRBJ2-7; either TRBD1 or TRBD2 may fit D (5 bases each). V shed 1 base and J shed 3 bases, with 10 bases lying between them. There are 14 residues in the CDR3. Germline lookup yields CDR1 MGHRA and CDR2 YSYEKL. The CDR3 loop reads CASSQAWDLYEQYF. CDR3 DNA: TGCGCCAGCAGCCAAGCCTGGGACCTCTACGAGCAGTACTTC.